The 30 T cell receptor beta chains in this list originate from one sample, sequenced in a study of blood T cell repertoires in COVID-19. The repertoire was sequenced with immunoSEQ multiplex PCR; TCRdb's copy has only in-frame clones and lacks some. This sample has fewer than 300,000 clones, with about nine tenths found just once. The sequenced material came from peripheral blood. The source of these receptors is a woman aged 25 to 39 with COVID-19, enrolled during active disease.

This rearrangement joins TRBV7-9 to TRBJ1-6; 12 nucleotides match TRBD1. The germline V gene encodes CDR1 SEHNR and CDR2 FQNEAQ (reference sequence). CDR3 length: 19 residues. The trim removed 5 bases at V and 6 bases at J, leaving 14 bases unmatched. CDR3 sequence reads: CASSRTGTGGGKANSPLHF. The DNA of the CDR3 is TGTGCCAGCAGCCGAACCGGGACAGGGGGCGGAAAGGCTAATTCACCCCTCCACTTT. The variable domain in full, completed from reference TRBV7-9 and TRBJ1-6, reads DTGVSQNPRHKITKRGQNVTFRCDPISEHNRLYWYRQTLGQGPEFLTYFQNEAQLEKSRLLSDRFSAERPKGSFSTLEIQRTEQGDSAMYLCASSRTGTGGGKANSPLHFGNGTRLTVT.

The V and J genes are TRBV6-5 and TRBJ2-3, with D perhaps TRBD1 (5 bases). Germline values: CDR1 MNHEY, CDR2 SVGAGI. Trimming stripped 7 bases from V and 2 bases from J, with 10 bases between. This CDR3 comprises 13 residues. CDR3 in amino acids: CASKGQVTDTQYF. The CDR3 region has the DNA TGTGCCAGCAAAGGACAAGTCACAGATACGCAGTATTTT.

This chain joins TRBV2 and TRBJ1-4, with 7 bases aligning to TRBD1. Germline values: CDR1 SNHLY, CDR2 FYNNEI. The CDR3 runs 14 residues. V shed 4 bases and J 7 bases; nucleotides not matched to a gene: 6. The CDR3 DNA is TGTGCCAGCAGTGTTGAGGGGGCTGGTGAAAAACTGTTTTTT. This gives the protein CASSVEGAGEKLFF.

The J gene is TRBJ2-3, the V gene TRBV27, with TRBD1 as a possible D gene (6 bases). V lost 9 bases and J 0 bases, leaving 10 bases between the germline ends. Germline CDR1 reads MNHEY; CDR2 reads SMNVEV (reference sequence). This CDR3 has 13 residues. The CDR3 DNA sequence: TGTGCCAGACGGGACAAGAGCACAGATACGCAGTATTTT. Its protein product is CARRDKSTDTQYF.

The chain links TRBV2 to TRBJ2-1; 7 bases align to TRBD2. Germline values: CDR1 SNHLY, CDR2 FYNNEI. V trimming: 6 bases; J trimming: 3 bases; junction bases outside the gene matches: 8. CDR3 length: 15 amino acids. This CDR3 reads CASRVTSDLYNEQFF. CDR3 coding DNA: TGTGCCAGCAGGGTAACTAGCGATCTCTACAATGAGCAGTTCTTC. The full variable domain, rest sourced from reference TRBV2 and TRBJ2-1, is EPEVTQTPSHQVTQMGQEVILRCVPISNHLYFYWYRQILGQKVEFLVSFYNNEISEKSEIFDDQFSVERPDGSNFTLKIRSTKLEDSAMYFCASRVTSDLYNEQFFGPGTRLTVL.

V is TRBV7-9 and J is TRBJ1-2; no definite D call. The CDR3 covers 15 residues. Germline-derived CDR1 and CDR2 are SEHNR and FQNEAQ (reference sequence). Trimming pared 1 base from V and 4 bases from J, leaving 13 bases between. CDR3 residues: CASSLGGQTPYGYTF. CDR3 DNA: TGTGCCAGCAGCTTAGGAGGGCAGACTCCCTATGGCTACACCTTC.

This chain joins TRBV6-1 and TRBJ1-3; D is perhaps TRBD1 (5 bases). Trimming pared 3 bases from V and 6 bases from J, leaving 12 bases between. Germline V CDR1 and CDR2: MNHNS, SASEGT. The CDR3 consists of 14 residues. CDR3 DNA sequence: TGTGCCAGCAGTGAGGGGGGGAAATCAAACACCATATATTTT. Translating it yields CASSEGGKSNTIYF.

This chain joins TRBV12-3 or TRBV12-4 and TRBJ2-2; no clear D. CDR3 length: 13 amino acids. V gave up 6 bases and J gave up 6 bases, with 11 bases separating them. CDR3 nucleotides: TGTGCCAGCAGGTCAGGCAGTCCCGGGGAGCTGTTTTTT. The encoded protein is CASRSGSPGELFF.

This rearrangement joins TRBV6-5 to TRBJ1-5; 7 positions match TRBD1. The CDR3 extends over 15 amino acids. The J segment lost 0 bases and the V segment lost 5 bases, leaving 4 bases of the junction unmatched. CDR1 is MNHEY and CDR2 is SVGAGI in the germline V gene. CDR3 amino acids: CASSLQGDSNQPQHF. The CDR3, as DNA: TGTGCCAGCAGTCTCCAGGGGGATAGCAATCAGCCCCAGCATTTT.

V gene TRBV7-2 combines with J gene TRBJ2-2; 10 nucleotides line up with TRBD2. The CDR3 has 17 amino acids. Trimming at V came to 5 bases and at J to 7 bases, leaving 13 bases not matched to a gene. CDR1 is SGHTA, CDR2 FQGNSA, per germline. The CDR3 DNA is TGTGCCAGCAGCCCGCCCCCCAGCGGGAGGGCCGGCGGGGAGCTGTTTTTT. Translation: CASSPPPSGRAGGELFF.

The CDR3: CASSPGGINYGYTF. The CDR3 DNA sequence: TGTGCCAGCAGCCCCGGCGGGATTAACTATGGCTACACCTTC. The chain links TRBV28 to TRBJ1-2; no firm D call. Trimming took 6 bases from V and 1 from J, leaving 12 bases between them. CDR1 and CDR2 from the germline V gene are MDHEN and SYDVKM. The CDR3 spans 14 residues.

The count of this clone is one. The chain carries TRBV3-1 (or the pseudogene TRBV3-2) and TRBJ2-5, with 7 bases lining up with TRBD2. The CDR3 has 14 amino acids. V trimming: 5 bases; J trimming: 1 base; junction bases outside the gene matches: 4. Germline-derived CDR1 and CDR2 are LGHDT and YNNKEL (reference sequence). The CDR3 loop is CASSWGTTQETQYF. Here the CDR3 DNA reads TGTGCCAGCAGCTGGGGGACTACCCAAGAGACCCAGTACTTC.

The chain joins TRBV9 to TRBJ2-3; D gene unclear. V lost 5 bases and J 2 bases, leaving 12 bases between the germline ends. This CDR3 is 14 amino acids long. Germline loops: CDR1 SGDLS, CDR2 YYNGEE. The CDR3 protein is CASSNTITTDTQYF. CDR3 in DNA: TGTGCCAGCAGTAATACTATCACCACAGATACGCAGTATTTT.

V is TRBV7-2 and J is TRBJ2-3; maybe TRBD2 (5 bases). This CDR3 is 17 amino acids long. CDR1 and CDR2 from the germline V gene are SGHTA and FQGNSA. V gave up 3 bases and J gave up 4 bases, with 20 bases separating them. CDR3 loop: CASSFLPSGRGPDTQYF. CDR3 nucleotides: TGTGCCAGCAGCTTTTTACCCAGCGGCAGAGGACCAGATACGCAGTATTTT.

This chain links TRBV19 with TRBJ1-1; possible D gene TRBD1, 5 bases. CDR3 size: 13 residues. Germline CDR1 is LNHDA and CDR2 is SQIVND (reference sequence). Trimming took 3 bases from V and 8 from J, leaving 13 bases between them. The CDR3 DNA reads as TGTGCCAGTAGTATTGGAGGGGCCGGGGAAGCTTTCTTT. Translation gives CASSIGGAGEAFF. The variable domain in full, with the rest retrieved from reference TRBV19 and TRBJ1-1, is DGGITQSPKYLFRKEGQNVTLSCEQNLNHDAMYWYRQDPGQGLRLIYYSQIVNDFQKGDIAEGYSVSREKKESFPLTVTSAQKNPTAFYLCASSIGGAGEAFFGQGTRLTVV.

J is TRBJ1-1 and V is TRBV11-2; D may be TRBD1 (5 bases). The germline V gene has CDR1 SGHAT and CDR2 FQNNGV. The CDR3 loop spans 13 amino acids. The germline V and J ends were trimmed by 4 bases and 10 bases, with 16 bases remaining between them. The CDR3: CASSWGGQGRAFF. The CDR3 nucleotides are TGTGCCAGCAGCTGGGGAGGTCAGGGAAGAGCTTTCTTT.

This sequence joins TRBV19 and TRBJ1-4; 7 bases fit TRBD1. Germline CDR1 and CDR2: LNHDA and SQIVND (reference sequence). The ends lost 3 bases at V and 8 bases at J; junction bases unmatched: 9. The CDR3 is 15 residues long. The CDR3 DNA sequence: TGTGCCAGTAGTATCCTGCGACAGGGCCAGGAAAAACTGTTTTTT. This gives the protein CASSILRQGQEKLFF.

The chain uses TRBV5-1 and TRBJ2-1; maybe TRBD1 (5 bases). The CDR3 is made up of 13 amino acids. CDR1 is SGHRS, CDR2 YFSETQ, per germline. The ends were cut back, 5 bases at V and 6 bases at J, with 12 bases in the middle. The chain's CDR3 is CASSQLQGNEQFF. CDR3 nucleotides: TGCGCCAGCAGTCAACTCCAGGGCAATGAGCAGTTCTTC. Using reference TRBV5-1 and TRBJ2-1 for the parts outside the CDR3, the full variable domain is KAGVTQTPRYLIKTRGQQVTLSCSPISGHRSVSWYQQTPGQGLQFLFEYFSETQRNKGNFPGRFSGRQFSNSRSEMNVSTLELGDSALYLCASSQLQGNEQFFGPGTRLTVL.

The rearrangement uses TRBV19 and TRBJ1-3; D possibly corresponds to TRBD1 (6 bases). CDR1 and CDR2 (germline): LNHDA, SQIVND (reference sequence). The V gene lost 5 bases and the J gene lost 5 bases, with 10 bases spanning the gap. The CDR3 loop spans 13 amino acids. DNA of the CDR3: TGTGCCAGTAGTCTGACAGGAAGAAACACCATATATTTT. Translated, it gives CASSLTGRNTIYF.

This clone was counted a single time. V gene TRBV7-8 combines with J gene TRBJ1-4; 9 bases are shared with TRBD1. J was trimmed by 4 bases and V by 4 bases; bases with no gene match: 4. The germline gives CDR1 SGHVS, CDR2 FQNEAQ. This CDR3 comprises 15 residues. The CDR3 loop reads CASSSRTGVNEKLFF. CDR3 nucleotide sequence: TGTGCCAGCAGCTCCCGGACAGGGGTTAATGAAAAACTGTTTTTT. Looking up the rest from reference TRBV7-8 and TRBJ1-4 gives the full variable domain: GAGVSQSPRYKVAKRGQDVALRCDPISGHVSLFWYQQALGQGPEFLTYFQNEAQLDKSGLPSDRFFAERPEGSVSTLKIQRTQQEDSAVYLCASSSRTGVNEKLFFGSGTQLSVL.

The gene calls are TRBV27 and TRBJ2-1; TRBD2 matches at 13 bases. The CDR3 has 19 residues. CDR1 MNHEY and CDR2 SMNVEV come from the germline V gene (reference sequence). The V and J ends lost 4 bases and 1 base, in that order; junction bases with no gene match: 10. CDR3 protein: CASSSLLAGGGESYNEQFF. As DNA, the CDR3 is TGTGCCAGCAGTTCTCTACTAGCGGGAGGGGGGGAGTCCTACAATGAGCAGTTCTTC.

The chain has TRBV10-2 and TRBJ1-5; weak D call: TRBD1 (5 bases). Trimming removed 4 bases from V and 8 bases from J, with 15 bases in between. Looked up from germline, CDR1 is WSHSY and CDR2 is SAAADI. This CDR3 is 14 amino acids long. CDR3 DNA sequence: TGCGCCAGCAGTGCGACGGCAGGGTGGGAGCCCCAGCATTTT. It codes for CASSATAGWEPQHF.

The genes are TRBV7-9 and TRBJ1-1, with TRBD1 matching 11 bases. The CDR3 contains 17 residues. J was trimmed by 1 base and V by 5 bases; bases with no gene match: 9. The V gene's germline CDR1 is SEHNR and CDR2 FQNEAQ (reference sequence). For the CDR3, the DNA is TGTGCCAGCAGCGTCTCCGGGACAGGGGGGCAGAACACTGAAGCTTTCTTT. Translation: CASSVSGTGGQNTEAFF.

The V gene is TRBV25-1, the J gene TRBJ2-7; 13 nucleotides agree with TRBD2. The CDR3 is 16 amino acids. With V trimmed by 4 bases and J by 3 bases, 6 bases remained unmatched. Germline loops: CDR1 MGHDK, CDR2 SYGVNS. The chain's CDR3 is CASSARGLAGNYEQYF. The CDR3, as DNA: TGTGCCAGCAGTGCGAGGGGACTAGCGGGAAACTACGAGCAGTACTTC.

This clone has just one count. V and J are TRBV4-2 and TRBJ2-5; 11 nucleotides line up with TRBD2. This CDR3 contains 14 residues. Germline V gene sequence: CDR1 LGHNA, CDR2 YNFKEQ. V lost 8 bases to trimming and J lost 4 bases; unmatched junction nucleotides: 6. The CDR3 loop reads CASAWLAGGETQYF. For the CDR3, the DNA is TGTGCCAGCGCATGGCTAGCGGGAGGAGAGACCCAGTACTTC.

This clone has only one observation. This chain joins TRBV2 and TRBJ1-2, with D possibly TRBD1 on 6 matching bases. Germline-derived CDR1 and CDR2 are SNHLY and FYNNEI. V was trimmed by 5 bases and J by 4 bases, leaving 17 bases between them. CDR3 length: 15 amino acids. CDR3: CASSIRDTRIYGYTF. The CDR3 coding sequence is TGTGCCAGCAGTATCCGGGACACAAGAATCTATGGCTACACCTTC. Based on the CDR3 plus reference TRBV2 and TRBJ1-2, the full variable domain is EPEVTQTPSHQVTQMGQEVILRCVPISNHLYFYWYRQILGQKVEFLVSFYNNEISEKSEIFDDQFSVERPDGSNFTLKIRSTKLEDSAMYFCASSIRDTRIYGYTFGSGTRLTVV.

In nucleotides, the CDR3 is TGTGCCAGCAGCTTAGATCTGGCGGGCCCCACCTACAATGAGCAGTTCTTC. This sequence encodes CASSLDLAGPTYNEQFF. The V call is TRBV11-2, the J call TRBJ2-1, with a weak D call TRBD2 (5 bases). The V end lost 0 bases, the J end lost 2 bases, and 14 bases lay between the germline ends. Germline-derived CDR1 and CDR2 are SGHAT and FQNNGV. This CDR3 contains 17 residues.

The chain employs TRBV5-6 and TRBJ2-1; TRBD2 matches 7 bases. The CDR3 covers 14 residues. Germline V CDR1 and CDR2: SGHDT, YYEEEE. Germline trimming cut 1 base from V and 7 bases from J; bases unmatched to any gene: 5. The CDR3 here is CASSLRAGRNEQFF. The CDR3 nucleotides read TGTGCCAGCAGCTTGCGAGCGGGAAGAAATGAGCAGTTCTTC.

As for this clone: One base away lies a much larger clone, so this may be a sequencing read error. This sample includes further DNA sequences coding for the same CDR3. This chain uses TRBV27 with TRBJ1-4; a weak D match, TRBD1 (5 bases). CDR3 length: 15 residues. Germline-derived CDR1 and CDR2 are MNHEY and SMNVEV (reference sequence). Trimming left V 8 bases short and J 8 bases short, with 21 bases between. This CDR3 reads CASRGGWGREEKLFF. In DNA, the CDR3 is TGTGCCAGCCGGGGGGGATGGGGGAGAGAAGAAAAACTGTTTTTT.

The genes are TRBV2 and TRBJ1-5; 8 bases fit TRBD1. After removal of 7 bases from V and 5 bases from J, the junction contained 7 bases not matched to a gene. The CDR3 length is 14 residues. Germline V gene sequence: CDR1 SNHLY, CDR2 FYNNEI. The CDR3 bases are TGTGCCAGCACCCGGGACAGGAGTTATCAGCCCCAGCATTTT. Its protein product is CASTRDRSYQPQHF.